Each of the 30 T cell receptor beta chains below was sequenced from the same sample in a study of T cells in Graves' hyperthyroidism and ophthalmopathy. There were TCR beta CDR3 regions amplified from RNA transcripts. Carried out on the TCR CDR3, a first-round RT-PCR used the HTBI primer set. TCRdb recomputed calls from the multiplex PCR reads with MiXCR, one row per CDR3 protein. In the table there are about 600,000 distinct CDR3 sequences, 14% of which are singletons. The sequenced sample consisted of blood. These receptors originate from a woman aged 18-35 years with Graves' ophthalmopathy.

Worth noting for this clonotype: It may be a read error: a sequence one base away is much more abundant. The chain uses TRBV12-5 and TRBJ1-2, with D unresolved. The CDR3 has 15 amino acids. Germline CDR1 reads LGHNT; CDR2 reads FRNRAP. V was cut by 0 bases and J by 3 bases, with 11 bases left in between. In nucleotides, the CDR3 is TGTGCTAGTGGTTTGGTAGTAAGTCGGGACTATGGCTACACCTTC. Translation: CASGLVVSRDYGYTF. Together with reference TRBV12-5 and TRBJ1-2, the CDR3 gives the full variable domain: DARVTQTPRHKVTEMGQEVTMRCQPILGHNTVFWYRQTMMQGLELLAYFRNRAPLDDSGMPKDRFSAEMPDATLATLKIQPSEPRDSAVYFCASGLVVSRDYGYTFGSGTRLTVV.

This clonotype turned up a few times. The CDR3 nucleotides are TGCAGTGCTACCCCCCCGGCACCTAACAATGAGCAGTTCTTC. Translation gives CSATPPAPNNEQFF. This chain connects TRBV20-1 to TRBJ2-1; D remains ambiguous. V was pared by 4 bases and J by 5 bases, with 15 bases between. Looked up from germline, CDR1 is DFQATT and CDR2 is SNEGSKA (reference sequence). This CDR3 has 14 residues.

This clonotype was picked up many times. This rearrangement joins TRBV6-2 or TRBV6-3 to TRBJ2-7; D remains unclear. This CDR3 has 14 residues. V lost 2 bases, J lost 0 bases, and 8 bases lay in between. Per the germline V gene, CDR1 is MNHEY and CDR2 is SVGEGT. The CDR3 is CASSYGRSSYEQYF. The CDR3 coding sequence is TGTGCCAGCAGTTACGGTAGAAGCTCCTACGAGCAGTACTTC.

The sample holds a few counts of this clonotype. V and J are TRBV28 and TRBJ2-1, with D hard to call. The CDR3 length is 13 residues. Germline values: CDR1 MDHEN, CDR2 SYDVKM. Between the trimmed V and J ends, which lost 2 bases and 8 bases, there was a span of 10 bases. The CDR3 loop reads CASSLGSFDEQFF. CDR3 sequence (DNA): TGTGCCAGCAGTTTAGGCAGTTTCGATGAGCAGTTCTTC. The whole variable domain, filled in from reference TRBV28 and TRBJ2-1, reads DVKVTQSSRYLVKRTGEKVFLECVQDMDHENMFWYRQDPGLGLRLIYFSYDVKMKEKGDIPEGYSVSREKKERFSLILESASTNQTSMYLCASSLGSFDEQFFGPGTRLTVL.

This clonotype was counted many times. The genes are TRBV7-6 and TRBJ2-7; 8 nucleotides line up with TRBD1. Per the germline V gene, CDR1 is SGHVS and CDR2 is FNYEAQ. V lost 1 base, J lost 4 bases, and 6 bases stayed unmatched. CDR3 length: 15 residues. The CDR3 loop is CASSLGDRGKYEQYF. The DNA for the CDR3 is TGTGCCAGCAGCTTAGGTGACAGGGGAAAGTACGAGCAGTACTTC.

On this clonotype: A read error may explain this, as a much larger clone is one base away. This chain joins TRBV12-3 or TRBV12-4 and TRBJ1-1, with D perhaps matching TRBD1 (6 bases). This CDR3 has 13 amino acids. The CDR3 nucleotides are TGTGCCAGCAGTTTCGGGGGGCCCACTGAAACTTTCTTT. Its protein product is CASSFGGPTETFF.

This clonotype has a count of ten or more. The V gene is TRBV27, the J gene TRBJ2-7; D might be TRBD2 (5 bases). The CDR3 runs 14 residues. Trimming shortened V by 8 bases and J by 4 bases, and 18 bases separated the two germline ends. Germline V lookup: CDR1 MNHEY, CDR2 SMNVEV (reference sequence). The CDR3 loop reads CASRQAVRSYEQYF. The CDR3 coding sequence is TGTGCCAGCCGTCAAGCGGTACGTTCTTACGAGCAGTACTTC.

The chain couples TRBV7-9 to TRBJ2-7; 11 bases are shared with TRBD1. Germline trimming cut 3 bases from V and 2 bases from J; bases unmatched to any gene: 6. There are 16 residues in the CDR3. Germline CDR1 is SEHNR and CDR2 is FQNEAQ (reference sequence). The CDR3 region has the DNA TGTGCCAGCAGCTTGTTCCGGGACAGGGGGACCTACGAGCAGTACTTC. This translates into CASSLFRDRGTYEQYF.

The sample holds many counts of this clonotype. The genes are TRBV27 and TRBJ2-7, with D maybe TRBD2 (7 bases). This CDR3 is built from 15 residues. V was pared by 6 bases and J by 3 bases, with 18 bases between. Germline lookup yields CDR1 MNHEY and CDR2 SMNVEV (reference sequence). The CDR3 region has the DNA TGTGCCAGCAGGCGCTTGGGGGCGGGAGTCTACGAGCAGTACTTC. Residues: CASRRLGAGVYEQYF.

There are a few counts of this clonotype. Here the CDR3 reads CASSLVRPGEETQYF. The CDR3 nucleotides read TGCGCCAGCAGCTTGGTCAGGCCGGGGGAAGAGACCCAGTACTTC. The chain combines TRBV5-1 with TRBJ2-5, with D possibly being TRBD2 (6 bases). This CDR3 comprises 15 residues. V lost 0 bases and J 3 bases, leaving 12 bases between the germline ends. Germline-derived CDR1 and CDR2 are SGHRS and YFSETQ.

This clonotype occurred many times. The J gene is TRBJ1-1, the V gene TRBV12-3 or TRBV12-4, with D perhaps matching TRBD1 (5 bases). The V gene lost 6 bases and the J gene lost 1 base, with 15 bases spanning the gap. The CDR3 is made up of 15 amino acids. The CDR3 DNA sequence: TGTGCCAGCAGCCGCCAGGGAGGTCGGAACACTGAAGCTTTCTTT. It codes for CASSRQGGRNTEAFF.

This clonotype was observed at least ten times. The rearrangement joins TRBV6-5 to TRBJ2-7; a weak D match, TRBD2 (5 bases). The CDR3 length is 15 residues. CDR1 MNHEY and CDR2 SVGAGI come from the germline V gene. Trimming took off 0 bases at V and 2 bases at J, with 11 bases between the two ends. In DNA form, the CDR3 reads TGTGCCAGCAGTTACTCGAGATCCGGGACCTACGAGCAGTACTTC. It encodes CASSYSRSGTYEQYF.

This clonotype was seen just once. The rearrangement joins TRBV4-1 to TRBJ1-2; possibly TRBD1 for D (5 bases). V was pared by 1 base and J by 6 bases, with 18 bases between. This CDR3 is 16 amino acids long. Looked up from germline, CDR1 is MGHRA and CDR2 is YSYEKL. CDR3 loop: CASSQGLAGSKNGYTF. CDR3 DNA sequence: TGCGCCAGCAGCCAAGGGCTCGCAGGGTCGAAGAATGGCTACACCTTC.

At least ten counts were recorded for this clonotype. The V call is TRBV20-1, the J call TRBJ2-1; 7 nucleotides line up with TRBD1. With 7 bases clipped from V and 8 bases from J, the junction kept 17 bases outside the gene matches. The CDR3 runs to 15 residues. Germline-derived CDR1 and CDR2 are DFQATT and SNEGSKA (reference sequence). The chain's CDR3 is CSVPRQGMTLDEQFF. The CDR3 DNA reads TGCAGTGTCCCTCGACAGGGAATGACTTTGGATGAGCAGTTCTTC.

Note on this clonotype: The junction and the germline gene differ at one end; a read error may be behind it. The CDR3 sequence is CVSRLQGYEQYF. The CDR3 nucleotides are TGTGTCAGCAGGCTACAGGGGTACGAGCAGTACTTC. The gene calls are TRBV2 and TRBJ2-7; TRBD1 agrees at 7 bases. CDR1 and CDR2 (germline): SNHLY, FYNNEI. The CDR3 spans 12 residues.

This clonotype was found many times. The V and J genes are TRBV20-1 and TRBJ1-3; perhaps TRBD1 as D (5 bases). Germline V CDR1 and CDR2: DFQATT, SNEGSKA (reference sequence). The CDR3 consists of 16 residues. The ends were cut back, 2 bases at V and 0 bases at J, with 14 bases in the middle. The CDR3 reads CSARLAGGYSGNTIYF. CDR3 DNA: TGCAGTGCTAGACTTGCTGGGGGGTACTCTGGAAACACCATATATTTT.

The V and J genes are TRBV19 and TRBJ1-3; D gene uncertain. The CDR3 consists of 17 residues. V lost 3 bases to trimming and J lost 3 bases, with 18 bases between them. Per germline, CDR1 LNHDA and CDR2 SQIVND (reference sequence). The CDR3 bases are TGTGCCAGTAGTATGTTCGGCACTGTCCCTGGTGGAAACACCATATATTTT. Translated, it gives CASSMFGTVPGGNTIYF.

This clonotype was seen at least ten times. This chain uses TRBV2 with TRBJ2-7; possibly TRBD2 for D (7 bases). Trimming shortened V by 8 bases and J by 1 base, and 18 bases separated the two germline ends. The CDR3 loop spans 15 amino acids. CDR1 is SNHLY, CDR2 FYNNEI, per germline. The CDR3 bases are TGTGCCAGCCGCGAGGGGCGGGGGCTTTCCTACGAGCAGTACTTC. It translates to CASREGRGLSYEQYF.

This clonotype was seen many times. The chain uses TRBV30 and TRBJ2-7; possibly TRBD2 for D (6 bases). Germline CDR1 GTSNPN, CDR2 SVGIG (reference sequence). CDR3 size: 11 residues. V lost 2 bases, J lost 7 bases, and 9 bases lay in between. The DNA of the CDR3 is TGTGCCTGGAGTAGCCGGGGGGAGCAGTACTTC. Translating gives CAWSSRGEQYF. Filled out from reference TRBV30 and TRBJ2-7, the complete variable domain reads SQTIHQWPATLVQPVGSPLSLECTVEGTSNPNLYWYRQAAGRGLQLLFYSVGIGQISSEVPQNLSASRPQDRQFILSSKKLLLSDSGFYLCAWSSRGEQYFGPGTRLTVT.

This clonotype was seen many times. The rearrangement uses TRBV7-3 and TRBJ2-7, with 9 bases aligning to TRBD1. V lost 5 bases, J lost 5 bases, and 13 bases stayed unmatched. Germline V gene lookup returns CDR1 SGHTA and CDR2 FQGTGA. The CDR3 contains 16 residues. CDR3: CASSPNEKGQGDEQYF. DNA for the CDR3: TGTGCCAGCAGCCCCAACGAAAAGGGACAGGGCGACGAGCAGTACTTC.

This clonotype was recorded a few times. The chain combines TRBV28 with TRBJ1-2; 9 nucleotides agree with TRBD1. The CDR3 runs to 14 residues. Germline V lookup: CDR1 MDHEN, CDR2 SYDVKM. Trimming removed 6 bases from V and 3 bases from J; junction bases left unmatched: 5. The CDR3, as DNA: TGTGCCAGCAGCTCACGGGACAGGGACTATGGCTACACCTTC. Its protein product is CASSSRDRDYGYTF.

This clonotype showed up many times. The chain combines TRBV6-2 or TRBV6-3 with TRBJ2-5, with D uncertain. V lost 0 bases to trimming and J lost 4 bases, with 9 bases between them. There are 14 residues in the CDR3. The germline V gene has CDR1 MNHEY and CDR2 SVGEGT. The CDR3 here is CASSYSMVVETQYF. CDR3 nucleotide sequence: TGTGCCAGCAGTTACTCGATGGTGGTAGAGACCCAGTACTTC.

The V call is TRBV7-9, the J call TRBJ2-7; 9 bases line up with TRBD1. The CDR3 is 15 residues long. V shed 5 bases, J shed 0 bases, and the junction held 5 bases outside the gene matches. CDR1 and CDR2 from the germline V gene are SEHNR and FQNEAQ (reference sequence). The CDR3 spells CASSKRGQGSYEQYF. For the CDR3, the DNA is TGTGCCAGCAGCAAACGGGGACAGGGCTCCTACGAGCAGTACTTC.

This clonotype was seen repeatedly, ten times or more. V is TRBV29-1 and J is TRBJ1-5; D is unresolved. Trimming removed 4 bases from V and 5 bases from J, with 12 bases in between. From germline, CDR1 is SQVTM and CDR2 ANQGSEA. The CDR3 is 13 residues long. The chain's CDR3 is CSVAEGEDQPQHF. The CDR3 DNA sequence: TGCAGCGTTGCGGAGGGTGAGGATCAGCCCCAGCATTTT.

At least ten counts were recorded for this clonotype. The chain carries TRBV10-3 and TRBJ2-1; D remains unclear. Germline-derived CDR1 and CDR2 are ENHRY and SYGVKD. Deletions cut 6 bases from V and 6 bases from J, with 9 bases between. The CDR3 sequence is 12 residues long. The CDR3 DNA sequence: TGTGCCATCAGCTCGTTGGGCAATGAGCAGTTCTTC. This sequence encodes CAISSLGNEQFF.

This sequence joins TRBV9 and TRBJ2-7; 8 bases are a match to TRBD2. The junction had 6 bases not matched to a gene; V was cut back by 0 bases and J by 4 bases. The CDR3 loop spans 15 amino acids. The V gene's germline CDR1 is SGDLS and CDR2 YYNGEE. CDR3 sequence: CASSVGGGRPYEQYF. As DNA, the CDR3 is TGTGCCAGCAGCGTAGGTGGCGGGAGGCCGTACGAGCAGTACTTC.

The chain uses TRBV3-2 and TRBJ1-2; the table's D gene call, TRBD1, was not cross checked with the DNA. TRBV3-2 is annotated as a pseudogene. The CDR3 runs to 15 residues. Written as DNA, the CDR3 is TGTGCCAGCAGCCACCACAGGGGGCAGGAGTATGGCTACACCTTC. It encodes CASSHHRGQEYGYTF.

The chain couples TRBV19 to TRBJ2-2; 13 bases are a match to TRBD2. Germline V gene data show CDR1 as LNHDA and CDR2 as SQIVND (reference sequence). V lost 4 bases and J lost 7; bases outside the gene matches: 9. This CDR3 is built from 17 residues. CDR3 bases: TGTGCCAGTAGTACTCGGACTAGCGGGAGTTCGGGCGGGGAGCTGTTTTTT. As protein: CASSTRTSGSSGGELFF.

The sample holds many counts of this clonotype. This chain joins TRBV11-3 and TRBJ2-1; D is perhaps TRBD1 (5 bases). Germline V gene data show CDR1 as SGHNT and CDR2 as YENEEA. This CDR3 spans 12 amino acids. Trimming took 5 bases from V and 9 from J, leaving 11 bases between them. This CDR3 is CASSRVGLEQFF. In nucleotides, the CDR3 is TGTGCCAGCAGCCGCGTGGGGCTTGAGCAGTTCTTC.

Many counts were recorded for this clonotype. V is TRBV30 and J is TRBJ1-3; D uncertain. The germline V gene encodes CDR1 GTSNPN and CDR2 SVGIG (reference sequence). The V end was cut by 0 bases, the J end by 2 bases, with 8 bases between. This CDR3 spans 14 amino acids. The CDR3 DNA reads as TGTGCCTGGAGTGTATCGGCGGCTGGAAACACCATATATTTT. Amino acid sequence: CAWSVSAAGNTIYF. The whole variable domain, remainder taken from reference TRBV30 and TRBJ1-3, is SQTIHQWPATLVQPVGSPLSLECTVEGTSNPNLYWYRQAAGRGLQLLFYSVGIGQISSEVPQNLSASRPQDRQFILSSKKLLLSDSGFYLCAWSVSAAGNTIYFGEGSWLTVV.